These 23 T cell receptor beta chains originate from one sample sequenced in a study of blood T cells in healthy people across ages. PCR was performed a second time for about 7 to 12 cycles using a sample-barcoded 5' primer and a J-beta primer mix. TCRdb redid the calling of the 5' RACE reads with MiXCR, one entry per CDR3 protein. The table has about 540,000 distinct CDR3 sequences, more than 20% seen once. The sample also formed part of further work on T cells of mothers and their children.

Sequenced: blood. Receptor source: a boy between 5 and 17 years old in good health.

This chain connects TRBV9 to TRBJ2-2; D gene unclear. This CDR3 contains 16 residues. V lost 0 bases and J 4 bases, leaving 13 bases between the germline ends. Per germline, CDR1 SGDLS and CDR2 YYNGEE. The CDR3 loop is CASSVDPPQLTGELFF. The CDR3 coding sequence is TGTGCCAGCAGCGTAGACCCCCCCCAGCTCACCGGGGAGCTGTTTTTT.

The sample holds many counts of this clonotype. The chain recombines TRBV29-1 with TRBJ1-2, with 9 bases fitting TRBD1. Looked up from germline, CDR1 is SQVTM and CDR2 is ANQGSEA. The CDR3 consists of 13 residues. With V trimmed by 6 bases and J by 3 bases, 5 bases remained unmatched. The CDR3 region is CSVTGGADYGYTF. In DNA, the CDR3 is TGCAGCGTAACAGGGGGCGCAGACTATGGCTACACCTTC.

This clonotype was seen only a few times. The V call is TRBV3-1, the J call TRBJ1-5, with D unclear. V lost 1 base to trimming and J lost 10 bases, with 11 bases between them. Germline V lookup: CDR1 LGHDT, CDR2 YNNKEL (reference sequence). The CDR3 is made up of 13 amino acids. The CDR3 nucleotides are TGTGCCAGCAGCCAAGTAGACCAGACTCCCCAGCATTTT. Amino acids: CASSQVDQTPQHF.

This clonotype was detected only a few times. The V call is TRBV4-2, the J call TRBJ2-5; D perhaps matches TRBD2 (7 bases). The DNA end is more similar to TRBJ2-7, so the J call may be wrong. Germline assignment: CDR1 LGHNA and CDR2 YNFKEQ. CDR3 length equals 16 residues. The CDR3 loop reads CASSQEGEGLSYEQYF. The CDR3 region has the DNA TGTGCCAGCAGCCAGGAGGGGGAGGGCCTCTCCTACGAGCAGTACTTC.

The chain links TRBV7-2 to TRBJ2-1; D not resolved. Trimming stripped 3 bases from V and 0 bases from J, with 12 bases between. From germline, CDR1 is SGHTA and CDR2 FQGNSA. CDR3 length: 16 residues. CDR3 region: CASSLGAISSYNEQFF. In DNA, the CDR3 is TGTGCCAGCAGCTTGGGTGCGATTAGCTCCTACAATGAGCAGTTCTTC. The full variable domain, completed using reference TRBV7-2 and TRBJ2-1, is GAGVSQSPSNKVTEKGKDVELRCDPISGHTALYWYRQSLGQGLEFLIYFQGNSAPDKSGLPSDRFSAERTGGSVSTLTIQRTQQEDSAVYLCASSLGAISSYNEQFFGPGTRLTVL.

The chain links TRBV5-1 to TRBJ2-5; TRBD2 matches 7 bases. The junction had 6 bases not matched to a gene; V was cut back by 1 base and J by 3 bases. Germline assignment: CDR1 SGHRS and CDR2 YFSETQ. This CDR3 spans 15 amino acids. DNA of the CDR3: TGCGCCAGCAGCTTGATTTGGGGGGGAGAAGAGACCCAGTACTTC. Translating it yields CASSLIWGGEETQYF.

This clonotype was picked up a small number of times. The chain uses TRBV20-1 and TRBJ2-5, with 8 positions matching TRBD1. The DNA end lines up better with TRBJ2-1; the J call may be wrong. The CDR3 extends over 15 amino acids. Germline-derived CDR1 and CDR2 are DFQATT and SNEGSKA (reference sequence). For the CDR3, the DNA is TGCAGTGCTTTTGGACAGGGAGAAGGATACAATGAGCAGTTCTTC. It is translated as CSAFGQGEGYNEQFF.

The table lists this clonotype with a few counts. The chain recombines TRBV13 with TRBJ1-3, with D possibly TRBD1 on 6 matching bases. This CDR3 contains 17 residues. V gave up 5 bases and J gave up 4 bases, with 21 bases separating them. Looked up from germline, CDR1 is PRHDT and CDR2 is FYEKMQ (reference sequence). Here the CDR3 DNA reads TGTGCCAGCAGCCCCGAGCGCGGGCAGGGGCAAGGAAACACCATATATTTT. Its translation: CASSPERGQGQGNTIYF.

The CDR3 sequence is CASSPDGNSYEQYF. Written as DNA, the CDR3 is TGTGCCAGCAGCCCCGACGGTAACTCCTACGAGCAGTACTTC. The V and J genes are TRBV7-2 and TRBJ2-5; D call uncertain. TRBJ2-7 explains the end of the DNA better; the J call may be wrong. The CDR3 contains 14 residues. Germline-derived CDR1 and CDR2 are SGHTA and FQGNSA.

V usage is TRBV12-3 or TRBV12-4 and J usage is TRBJ2-5, with 12 positions matching TRBD2. The CDR3 contains 17 residues. J lost 4 bases, V lost 6 bases, and 12 bases had no gene match. The CDR3 sequence: CASSLGSSGGAGETQYF. CDR3 DNA: TGTGCCAGCAGCCTAGGATCTAGCGGGGGGGCGGGAGAGACCCAGTACTTC.

This chain connects TRBV20-1 to TRBJ2-1; TRBD2 matches at 11 bases. The CDR3 sequence is 18 residues long. V was clipped by 2 bases and J by 0 bases; unmatched bases: 9. Germline V gene lookup returns CDR1 DFQATT and CDR2 SNEGSKA (reference sequence). In DNA form, the CDR3 reads TGCAGTGCTAGAATGGTAGCGGGAGGGCCGGGCTCCTACAATGAGCAGTTCTTC. This encodes CSARMVAGGPGSYNEQFF.

This clonotype has just a few counts. The chain combines TRBV28 with TRBJ2-1; TRBD2 might be the D (5 bases). This CDR3 comprises 16 residues. Germline loops: CDR1 MDHEN, CDR2 SYDVKM. V lost 5 bases and J lost 6, with 20 bases in between. The CDR3: CASSPLLAGPSNEQFF. In nucleotides, the CDR3 is TGTGCCAGCAGTCCCCTTTTGGCGGGTCCCAGCAATGAGCAGTTCTTC. The full variable domain, rest sourced from reference TRBV28 and TRBJ2-1, is DVKVTQSSRYLVKRTGEKVFLECVQDMDHENMFWYRQDPGLGLRLIYFSYDVKMKEKGDIPEGYSVSREKKERFSLILESASTNQTSMYLCASSPLLAGPSNEQFFGPGTRLTVL.

This clonotype was seen a handful of times. The chain uses TRBV6-2 or TRBV6-3 and TRBJ2-4; D not resolved. Trimming left V 4 bases short and J 6 bases short, with 13 bases between. Germline CDR1 is MNHEY and CDR2 is SVGEGT. The CDR3 covers 14 residues. The CDR3 DNA follows: TGTGCCAGCAGTTCCCCGGGTTTGGGAAACATTCAGTACTTC. Encoded protein: CASSSPGLGNIQYF.

This clonotype was seen a few times. The chain links TRBV3-1 to TRBJ1-6, with D perhaps matching TRBD1 (5 bases). Trimming removed 0 bases from V and 10 bases from J, with 16 bases in between. There are 16 residues in the CDR3. Germline V gives CDR1 LGHDT, CDR2 YNNKEL (reference sequence). DNA of the CDR3: TGTGCCAGCAGCCAAGATTGGGTAGGGGCAAGCTCACCCCTCCACTTT. Encoded protein: CASSQDWVGASSPLHF.

This sequence joins TRBV29-1 and TRBJ2-5; D is possibly TRBD1 or TRBD2 (5 bases each). This CDR3 comprises 12 residues. Trimming stripped 4 bases from V and 5 bases from J, with 11 bases between. The germline CDR1 and CDR2 sequences are SQVTM and ANQGSEA. CDR3 nucleotide sequence: TGCAGCGTTGGGGCGTGGGGGGAGACCCAGTACTTC. Protein sequence: CSVGAWGETQYF.

This clonotype has more than one count but fewer than ten. DNA for the CDR3: TGCAGTGCCGGGACGGGACAGATCACCGGGGAGCTGTTTTTT. It codes for CSAGTGQITGELFF. The rearrangement uses TRBV20-1 and TRBJ2-2, with 7 bases fitting TRBD1. Unmatched junction bases numbered 8, after V lost 6 bases and J lost 4 bases. The length of the CDR3 is 14 residues. Per the germline V gene, CDR1 is DFQATT and CDR2 is SNEGSKA (reference sequence).

The chain couples TRBV3-1 to TRBJ1-2, with D uncertain. Germline V gene sequence: CDR1 LGHDT, CDR2 YNNKEL (reference sequence). The CDR3 contains 14 residues. V gave up 4 bases and J gave up 4 bases, with 13 bases separating them. CDR3 region: CASSPREGIYGYTF. CDR3 DNA: TGTGCCAGCAGCCCCCGGGAGGGCATCTATGGCTACACCTTC.

There are a few counts of this clonotype. This sequence joins TRBV28 and TRBJ2-1; D perhaps matches TRBD2 (7 bases). V was clipped by 5 bases and J by 4 bases, with 12 bases between them. This CDR3 is 14 amino acids long. CDR1 MDHEN and CDR2 SYDVKM come from the germline V gene. For the CDR3, the DNA is TGTGCCAGCAGTCTTCGGGGGGCGTACAATGAGCAGTTCTTC. This gives the protein CASSLRGAYNEQFF. Full variable domain (remainder filled in from reference TRBV28 and TRBJ2-1): DVKVTQSSRYLVKRTGEKVFLECVQDMDHENMFWYRQDPGLGLRLIYFSYDVKMKEKGDIPEGYSVSREKKERFSLILESASTNQTSMYLCASSLRGAYNEQFFGPGTRLTVL.

This clonotype turned up a few times. Its ends do not fully match the called genes, so a read error is possible. The rearrangement links TRBV4-1 to TRBJ2-5; D call uncertain. Germline CDR1 reads MGHRA; CDR2 reads YSYEKL. The length of the CDR3 is 15 residues. The CDR3 DNA sequence: TGCGTCAGCAGCCAAGATAATGCGCTGGGGGAGACCCAGTACTTC. This sequence encodes CVSSQDNALGETQYF.

This clonotype was observed a few times. The chain combines TRBV10-3 with TRBJ2-2, with 9 bases fitting TRBD2. The J segment lost 4 bases and the V segment lost 0 bases, leaving 12 bases of the junction unmatched. The CDR3 spans 19 residues. Germline CDR1 and CDR2: ENHRY and SYGVKD. The CDR3 bases are TGTGCCATCAGTGAGTCAGGACTAGCGCGAGGAGCGGGCACCGGGGAGCTGTTTTTT. Protein sequence: CAISESGLARGAGTGELFF.

This clonotype was seen only a few times. The chain links TRBV28 to TRBJ1-1, with D perhaps matching TRBD1 (5 bases). Looked up from germline, CDR1 is MDHEN and CDR2 is SYDVKM. Trimming took off 7 bases at V and 3 bases at J, with 12 bases between the two ends. CDR3 length: 13 amino acids. The DNA of the CDR3 is TGTGCCAGCACGGGGGTCGTGGACACTGAAGCTTTCTTT. Its protein product is CASTGVVDTEAFF.

This clonotype was found a few times. The chain employs TRBV28 and TRBJ2-1, with 8 bases aligning to TRBD2. Germline CDR1 is MDHEN and CDR2 is SYDVKM. The CDR3 covers 14 residues. V shed 3 bases, J shed 4 bases, and the junction held 2 bases outside the gene matches. The CDR3 loop reads CASSLREVYNEQFF. CDR3 nucleotide sequence: TGTGCCAGCAGTTTGCGGGAGGTTTACAATGAGCAGTTCTTC.

This clonotype turned up a few times. The V call is TRBV7-9, the J call TRBJ1-2; the D is unclear. The CDR3 is 13 residues long. V lost 2 bases and J 10 bases, leaving 14 bases between the germline ends. Germline lookup yields CDR1 SEHNR and CDR2 FQNEAQ (reference sequence). In nucleotides, the CDR3 is TGTGCCAGCAGCTTAACGGCCCGGGATGTCTACACCTTC. Encoded protein: CASSLTARDVYTF.